This T cell receptor beta chain stems from a study of vaccination effects on CD4 cells after COVID-19. At the level of the study: Participants completed two doses of the BNT162b2 or mRNA-1273 vaccine.

Sequencing used immunoSEQ multiplex PCR; TCRdb keeps in-frame clones, though not all of them. There are more than 35,000 clones in the sample; around 66% occur only once, and about 30% lies in the top ten. Using viral peptide pools, the ViraFEST assay grew out antigen-specific CD4+ T cells prior to sequencing. Subsequent to a culture period of less than twelve days, CD4+ T cells were isolated. It was between March and December 2020 that the person had a SARS-CoV-2 infection confirmed by PCR. The researchers cultured some 2 million PBMC per well with approximately 11 IU/ml IL-2 and roughly 9.2 ug/ml peptides. IL-2 medium was substituted for half the medium on days 3 and 7. As concerns this clone: The target antigen is unknown.

CDR1 is SGDLS, CDR2 YYNGEE, per germline. With 0 bases removed from V and 2 bases from J, the gap between germline ends came to 9 bases. The length of the CDR3 is 14 residues. The J gene is TRBJ2-7, the V gene TRBV9; a possible D gene is TRBD1 (5 bases). The sample consisted of CD4+ T cells from PBMCs cultured with a peptide pool, taken before COVID-19 vaccination. The receptor comes from a human donor who had a prior SARS-CoV-2 infection. The CDR3 region has the DNA TGTGCCAGCAGCGTAGATCAGGGAACCTACGAGCAGTACTTC. Protein: CASSVDQGTYEQYF.